This T cell receptor (beta chain) was captured in a study of control samples from healthy donors and cancer patients. In germline, CDR1 is MGHRA, CDR2 YSYEKL. The CDR3 length is 14 residues. V was clipped by 1 base and J by 1 base, with 5 bases between them. Measured with immunoSEQ multiplex PCR; TCRdb has only the in-frame clones, and not every one. The repertoire includes 230,000 or so clones, just under 95% of them detected once, and roughly 1.6% sits in the top ten. The chain has TRBV4-1 and TRBJ1-3, with no clear D. The sequencing sample was made of blood. This receptor was taken from a man in his fifties or sixties in good health. In nucleotides, the CDR3 is TGCGCCAGCAGCCAAGCTGGTTCTGGAAACACCATATATTTT. It encodes CASSQAGSGNTIYF.